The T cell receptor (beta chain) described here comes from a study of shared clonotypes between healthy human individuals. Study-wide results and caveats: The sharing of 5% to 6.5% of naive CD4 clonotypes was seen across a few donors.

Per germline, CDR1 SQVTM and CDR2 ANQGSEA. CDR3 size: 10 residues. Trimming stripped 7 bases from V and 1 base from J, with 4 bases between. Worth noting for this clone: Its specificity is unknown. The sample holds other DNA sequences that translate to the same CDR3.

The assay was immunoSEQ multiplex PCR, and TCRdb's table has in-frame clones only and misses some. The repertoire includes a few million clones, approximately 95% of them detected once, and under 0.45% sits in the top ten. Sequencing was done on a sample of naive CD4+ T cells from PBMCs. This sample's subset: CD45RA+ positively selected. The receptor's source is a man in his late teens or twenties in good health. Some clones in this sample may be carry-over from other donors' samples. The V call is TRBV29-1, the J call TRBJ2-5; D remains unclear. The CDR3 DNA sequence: TGCAGCGGGGGCCAAGAGACCCAGTACTTC. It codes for CSGGQETQYF.